Below are 5 T cell receptor beta chains sequenced from a single sample in a study of response to subunit inactivated influenza vaccine. TCRdb independently ran MiXCR on the RT-PCR reads; one entry per CDR3 protein. Of around 570,000 distinct CDR3 sequences listed, about 8% are singletons. Specimen: PBMCs from blood, collected about 24 months after vaccination. All receptors derive from a man aged 45-69 years who received an inactivated influenza vaccine.

This chain uses TRBV20-1 with TRBJ2-5, with 7 nucleotides matching TRBD2. Germline-derived CDR1 and CDR2 are DFQATT and SNEGSKA (reference sequence). After removal of 0 bases from V and 5 bases from J, the junction contained 18 bases not matched to a gene. The CDR3 loop spans 18 amino acids. DNA for the CDR3: TGCAGTGCTAGAGACCTCTTAGGCGGGGTAGCGGGTCAGGAGACCCAGTACTTC. Its protein is CSARDLLGGVAGQETQYF.

The chain couples TRBV5-5 to TRBJ1-6; D gene ambiguous. Deletions cut 0 bases from V and 4 bases from J, with 8 bases between. This CDR3 has 15 residues. CDR1 and CDR2 (germline): SGHKS, YYEKEE (reference sequence). CDR3 coding DNA: TGTGCCAGCAGCTTGGGATTTTTATATAATTCACCCCTCCACTTT. Translation gives CASSLGFLYNSPLHF.

V usage is TRBV28 and J usage is TRBJ1-6; 8 nucleotides match TRBD1. V was clipped by 2 bases and J by 10 bases; unmatched bases: 7. This CDR3 is built from 15 residues. Germline V gene data show CDR1 as MDHEN and CDR2 as SYDVKM. The CDR3 nucleotides read TGTGCCAGCAGTTTAAAGGGACAGGTTCAGTCACCCCTCCACTTT. This translates into CASSLKGQVQSPLHF.

This rearrangement joins TRBV20-1 to TRBJ2-5; 7 nucleotides line up with TRBD1. This CDR3 has 15 amino acids. Germline assignment: CDR1 DFQATT and CDR2 SNEGSKA (reference sequence). With 1 base clipped from V and 4 bases from J, the junction kept 9 bases outside the gene matches. The CDR3 loop is CSARGETGHTETQYF. The CDR3 DNA reads as TGCAGTGCTAGAGGAGAGACAGGGCATACAGAGACCCAGTACTTC.

A few counts support this clonotype. The chain joins TRBV10-3 to TRBJ2-5; D remains unclear. Germline CDR1 ENHRY, CDR2 SYGVKD. Trimming left V 3 bases short and J 3 bases short, with 8 bases between. This CDR3 is built from 13 residues. Here the CDR3 reads CAISDLAEETQYF. The CDR3 coding sequence is TGTGCCATCAGTGATTTGGCAGAAGAGACCCAGTACTTC.